This passage covers 14 T cell receptor beta chains from one sample sequenced in a study of spatial heterogeneity in lung cancer. As for time point: sample taken at primary tumor resection. TCRdb called the 5' RACE reads again in MiXCR, with one record for every CDR3 protein. The table records 40,000 to 45,000 distinct CDR3 sequences, around 13% of them present only once. The sequences come from PBMCs, collected at surgery. These TCRs come from a male donor with early-stage non-small cell lung cancer.

The rearrangement joins TRBV2 to TRBJ1-2, with D unresolved. This CDR3 comprises 14 residues. CDR1 is SNHLY and CDR2 is FYNNEI in the germline V gene. The V and J ends lost 3 bases and 4 bases respectively, with 12 bases between them. The CDR3 DNA follows: TGTGCCAGCAGTGACGGGAGGAGCGGCTATGGCTACACCTTC. Translation: CASSDGRSGYGYTF.

There are many counts of this clonotype. This chain connects TRBV28 to TRBJ1-4, with TRBD1 matching 7 bases. The CDR3 extends over 15 amino acids. Germline trimming cut 6 bases from V and 7 bases from J; bases unmatched to any gene: 11. The germline V gene encodes CDR1 MDHEN and CDR2 SYDVKM. Here the CDR3 DNA reads TGTGCCAGCAGCAACAGGGCAGGGGGAGCTGAAAAACTGTTTTTT. Amino acids: CASSNRAGGAEKLFF. Supplemented by reference TRBV28 and TRBJ1-4, the full variable domain reads DVKVTQSSRYLVKRTGEKVFLECVQDMDHENMFWYRQDPGLGLRLIYFSYDVKMKEKGDIPEGYSVSREKKERFSLILESASTNQTSMYLCASSNRAGGAEKLFFGSGTQLSVL.

The gene calls are TRBV20-1 and TRBJ2-3; TRBD2 is a possible D gene (6 bases). The length of the CDR3 is 14 residues. V gave up 3 bases and J gave up 1 base, with 11 bases separating them. Per the germline V gene, CDR1 is DFQATT and CDR2 is SNEGSKA (reference sequence). CDR3 amino acids: CSASGRDRTDTQYF. The CDR3 bases are TGCAGTGCTAGTGGGCGGGACCGCACAGATACGCAGTATTTT.

The chain joins TRBV5-1 to TRBJ2-2, with D possibly TRBD1 on 5 matching bases. The V and J ends lost 4 bases and 3 bases respectively, with 10 bases between them. CDR1 and CDR2 from the germline V gene are SGHRS and YFSETQ. The CDR3 totals 14 residues. For the CDR3, the DNA is TGCGCCAGCAGCCTCGGACATGACACCGGGGAGCTGTTTTTT. Translated, it gives CASSLGHDTGELFF.

This clonotype has only a few counts. The chain couples TRBV7-9 to TRBJ2-5; D remains unclear. CDR3 length: 13 residues. Trimming pared 2 bases from V and 4 bases from J, leaving 8 bases between. In germline, CDR1 is SEHNR, CDR2 FQNEAQ (reference sequence). Here the CDR3 reads CASSLSDRETQYF. Written as DNA, the CDR3 is TGTGCCAGCAGCTTAAGCGACCGAGAGACCCAGTACTTC.

There are many counts of this clonotype. The J gene is TRBJ2-5, the V gene TRBV7-9; D is unresolved. Deletions cut 1 base from V and 4 bases from J, with 10 bases between. The length of the CDR3 is 14 residues. Germline CDR1 is SEHNR and CDR2 is FQNEAQ (reference sequence). Here the CDR3 DNA reads TGTGCCAGCAGCTTAGGATTAGGCGGAGAGACCCAGTACTTC. It is translated as CASSLGLGGETQYF. The complete variable domain, with remaining parts taken from reference TRBV7-9 and TRBJ2-5, reads DTGVSQNPRHKITKRGQNVTFRCDPISEHNRLYWYRQTLGQGPEFLTYFQNEAQLEKSRLLSDRFSAERPKGSFSTLEIQRTEQGDSAMYLCASSLGLGGETQYFGPGTRLLVL.

This clonotype appeared a few times. The CDR3: CASSLRQGAIETQYF. In DNA, the CDR3 is TGTGCCAGCAGCCTGCGACAGGGGGCTATAGAGACCCAGTACTTC. The genes are TRBV11-3 and TRBJ2-5; 10 bases are a match to TRBD1. CDR1 SGHNT and CDR2 YENEEA come from the germline V gene. With V trimmed by 5 bases and J by 4 bases, 7 bases remained unmatched. The CDR3 is 15 amino acids.

This clonotype was observed at least ten times. This chain joins TRBV6-5 and TRBJ2-1; D is perhaps TRBD2 (5 bases). Germline V gene lookup returns CDR1 MNHEY and CDR2 SVGAGI. The length of the CDR3 is 14 residues. V lost 6 bases, J lost 8 bases, and 17 bases lay in between. The CDR3 sequence is CASSPDSATDEQFF. CDR3 DNA sequence: TGTGCCAGCAGCCCGGACTCTGCTACAGATGAGCAGTTCTTC.

The chain uses TRBV5-4 and TRBJ1-1; the D gene is possibly TRBD1 (6 bases). Germline values: CDR1 SGHNT, CDR2 YYREEE (reference sequence). The CDR3 length is 15 residues. Trimming removed 1 base from V and 1 base from J, with 11 bases in between. The CDR3 is CASSLQQGTNTEAFF. The CDR3 nucleotides read TGTGCCAGCAGCTTGCAACAGGGCACGAACACTGAAGCTTTCTTT.

The sample holds many counts of this clonotype. This chain links TRBV12-3 or TRBV12-4 with TRBJ1-1; D is unresolved. Deletions cut 8 bases from V and 0 bases from J, with 4 bases between. This CDR3 has 11 residues. The CDR3 loop is CASSMNTEAFF. The CDR3, as DNA: TGTGCCAGCTCGATGAACACTGAAGCTTTCTTT.

The rearrangement joins TRBV4-3 to TRBJ2-1, with D tentatively TRBD1 or TRBD2 (5 bases each). The ends were cut back, 4 bases at V and 5 bases at J, with 18 bases in the middle. From germline, CDR1 is LGHNA and CDR2 YSLEER. The CDR3 runs 16 residues. The CDR3 DNA follows: TGCGCCAGCAGCCTGCTCCGGGACCATCCTCACAATGAGCAGTTCTTC. Translated, it gives CASSLLRDHPHNEQFF.

This clonotype was picked up a small number of times. This chain uses TRBV6-2 or TRBV6-3 with TRBJ2-1, with a tentative D call TRBD1 (5 bases). The germline V gene encodes CDR1 MNHEY and CDR2 SVGEGT. This CDR3 spans 16 amino acids. Trimming shortened V by 0 bases and J by 6 bases, and 15 bases separated the two germline ends. CDR3 sequence (DNA): TGTGCCAGCAGTTACTCCATGGCCAGGGCGAGCAATGAGCAGTTCTTC. As protein: CASSYSMARASNEQFF.

The chain has TRBV19 and TRBJ2-1; 13 bases are shared with TRBD2. CDR3 length: 15 amino acids. Germline CDR1 and CDR2: LNHDA and SQIVND (reference sequence). The trim removed 6 bases at V and 8 bases at J, leaving 7 bases unmatched. The CDR3 DNA reads TGTGCCAGTAGCAGGACTAGCGGGAGTAGGGATGAGCAGTTCTTC. Residues: CASSRTSGSRDEQFF.

This clonotype was recorded at least ten times. The conserved final phenylalanine or tryptophan is absent from the CDR3, which likely points to a read error. Because the CDR3's place on the DNA is in doubt, the DNA is left out and the CDR3 is given as listed by TCRdb. The genes are TRBV28 and TRBJ2-5; the table's D call TRBD1 went unverified against the DNA. Counting both end residues, the CDR3 totals 12 amino acids. Germline V gene data show CDR1 as MDHEN and CDR2 as SYDVKM. The CDR3 here is CASSQSTGGPQV.